This TCR beta chain was sequenced in a study of blood T cell repertoires in COVID-19. Turning to the study itself: PBMCs, B-cell-depleted T cells, or T cells provided the cDNA or gDNA that made up the material.

Profiling relied on immunoSEQ multiplex PCR, and the TCRdb table lists in-frame clones only, not all of them. The sample carries about 73,000 clones, about 79% recorded once. Trimming took 2 bases from V and 1 from J; bases not matched to a gene: 12. Per germline, CDR1 GTSNPN and CDR2 SVGIG (reference sequence). This CDR3 is built from 17 residues. The sample comprised peripheral blood. The chain is built from TRBV30 and TRBJ1-1; TRBD1 aligns across 8 bases. This receptor was taken from a woman aged 55 to 70 with acute or convalescent COVID-19. The CDR3 DNA reads TGTGCCTGGAGTTGGACAGGGCCCTGGGGGAAGAACACTGAAGCTTTCTTT. Its protein product is CAWSWTGPWGKNTEAFF. The full variable domain, in which reference TRBV30 and TRBJ1-1 provide the parts outside the CDR3, is SQTIHQWPATLVQPVGSPLSLECTVEGTSNPNLYWYRQAAGRGLQLLFYSVGIGQISSEVPQNLSASRPQDRQFILSSKKLLLSDSGFYLCAWSWTGPWGKNTEAFFGQGTRLTVV.